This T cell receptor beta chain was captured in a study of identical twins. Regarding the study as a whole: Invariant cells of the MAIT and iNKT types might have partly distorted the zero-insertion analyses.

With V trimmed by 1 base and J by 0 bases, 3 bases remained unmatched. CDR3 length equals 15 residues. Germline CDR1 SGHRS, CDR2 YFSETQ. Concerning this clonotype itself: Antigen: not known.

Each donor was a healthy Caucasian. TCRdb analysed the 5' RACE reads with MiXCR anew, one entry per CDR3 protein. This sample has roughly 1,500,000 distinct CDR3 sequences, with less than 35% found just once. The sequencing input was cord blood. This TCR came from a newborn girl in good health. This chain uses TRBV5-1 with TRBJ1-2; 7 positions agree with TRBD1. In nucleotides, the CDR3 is TGCGCCAGCAGCTTGAAAGGGGGCGCTAACTATGGCTACACCTTC. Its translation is CASSLKGGANYGYTF. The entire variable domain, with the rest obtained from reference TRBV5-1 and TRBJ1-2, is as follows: KAGVTQTPRYLIKTRGQQVTLSCSPISGHRSVSWYQQTPGQGLQFLFEYFSETQRNKGNFPGRFSGRQFSNSRSEMNVSTLELGDSALYLCASSLKGGANYGYTFGSGTRLTVV.